This T cell receptor (beta chain) was observed in a study of cytomegalovirus exposure and HLA in healthy donors. Study-wide background: There were 70 million to 95 million unique TCRs (from HLA-typed donors) in an early data release. Researchers found that roughly 80% of fewer than 450 genotyped donors fell within the Caucasian-associated ancestry cluster.

A remark on this clone: What it binds is unknown. Germline and junction disagree at one end, which may indicate a read error.

Study-wide points: Fewer N-insertions than the approximately 700-donor mean were reportedly shown by an Asian-associated ancestry cluster in a later analysis.

Healthy bone marrow donors formed the donor group. CDR1 and CDR2 (germline): SEHNR, FQNEAQ (reference sequence). This CDR3 has 15 amino acids. Use of 60 Vbeta and 13 Jbeta primers characterized the PCR. Assay used: immunoSEQ multiplex PCR; TCRdb lists only in-frame clones, some missing. The profile shows about 130,000 clones, roughly 68% of them singletons. This chain connects TRBV7-9 to TRBJ2-7, with 8 bases matching TRBD1. The clonotype was recovered from a woman aged 45-60 years in good health and CMV-seropositive. The sequenced material came from PBMCs. In nucleotides, the CDR3 is TGTTCCAGCAGCCACTACAGGGGGGACTCCTACGAGCAGTACTTC. As protein: CSSSHYRGDSYEQYF.